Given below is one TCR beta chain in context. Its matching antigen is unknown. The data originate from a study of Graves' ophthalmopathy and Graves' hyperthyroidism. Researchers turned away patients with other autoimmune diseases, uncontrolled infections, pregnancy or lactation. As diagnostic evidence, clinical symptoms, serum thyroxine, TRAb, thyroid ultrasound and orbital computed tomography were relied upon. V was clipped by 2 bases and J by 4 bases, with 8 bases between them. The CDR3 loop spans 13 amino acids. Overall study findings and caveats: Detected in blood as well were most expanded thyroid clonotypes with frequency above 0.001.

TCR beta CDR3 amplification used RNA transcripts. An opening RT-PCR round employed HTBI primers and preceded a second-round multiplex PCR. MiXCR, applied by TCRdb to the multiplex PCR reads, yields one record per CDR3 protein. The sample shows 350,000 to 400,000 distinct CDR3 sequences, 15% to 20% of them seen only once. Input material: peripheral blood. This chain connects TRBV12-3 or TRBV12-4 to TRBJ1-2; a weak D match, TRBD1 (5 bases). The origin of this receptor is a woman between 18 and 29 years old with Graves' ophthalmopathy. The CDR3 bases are TGTGCCAGCAGTTTAAGGACAATCTATGGCTACACCTTC. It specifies CASSLRTIYGYTF.